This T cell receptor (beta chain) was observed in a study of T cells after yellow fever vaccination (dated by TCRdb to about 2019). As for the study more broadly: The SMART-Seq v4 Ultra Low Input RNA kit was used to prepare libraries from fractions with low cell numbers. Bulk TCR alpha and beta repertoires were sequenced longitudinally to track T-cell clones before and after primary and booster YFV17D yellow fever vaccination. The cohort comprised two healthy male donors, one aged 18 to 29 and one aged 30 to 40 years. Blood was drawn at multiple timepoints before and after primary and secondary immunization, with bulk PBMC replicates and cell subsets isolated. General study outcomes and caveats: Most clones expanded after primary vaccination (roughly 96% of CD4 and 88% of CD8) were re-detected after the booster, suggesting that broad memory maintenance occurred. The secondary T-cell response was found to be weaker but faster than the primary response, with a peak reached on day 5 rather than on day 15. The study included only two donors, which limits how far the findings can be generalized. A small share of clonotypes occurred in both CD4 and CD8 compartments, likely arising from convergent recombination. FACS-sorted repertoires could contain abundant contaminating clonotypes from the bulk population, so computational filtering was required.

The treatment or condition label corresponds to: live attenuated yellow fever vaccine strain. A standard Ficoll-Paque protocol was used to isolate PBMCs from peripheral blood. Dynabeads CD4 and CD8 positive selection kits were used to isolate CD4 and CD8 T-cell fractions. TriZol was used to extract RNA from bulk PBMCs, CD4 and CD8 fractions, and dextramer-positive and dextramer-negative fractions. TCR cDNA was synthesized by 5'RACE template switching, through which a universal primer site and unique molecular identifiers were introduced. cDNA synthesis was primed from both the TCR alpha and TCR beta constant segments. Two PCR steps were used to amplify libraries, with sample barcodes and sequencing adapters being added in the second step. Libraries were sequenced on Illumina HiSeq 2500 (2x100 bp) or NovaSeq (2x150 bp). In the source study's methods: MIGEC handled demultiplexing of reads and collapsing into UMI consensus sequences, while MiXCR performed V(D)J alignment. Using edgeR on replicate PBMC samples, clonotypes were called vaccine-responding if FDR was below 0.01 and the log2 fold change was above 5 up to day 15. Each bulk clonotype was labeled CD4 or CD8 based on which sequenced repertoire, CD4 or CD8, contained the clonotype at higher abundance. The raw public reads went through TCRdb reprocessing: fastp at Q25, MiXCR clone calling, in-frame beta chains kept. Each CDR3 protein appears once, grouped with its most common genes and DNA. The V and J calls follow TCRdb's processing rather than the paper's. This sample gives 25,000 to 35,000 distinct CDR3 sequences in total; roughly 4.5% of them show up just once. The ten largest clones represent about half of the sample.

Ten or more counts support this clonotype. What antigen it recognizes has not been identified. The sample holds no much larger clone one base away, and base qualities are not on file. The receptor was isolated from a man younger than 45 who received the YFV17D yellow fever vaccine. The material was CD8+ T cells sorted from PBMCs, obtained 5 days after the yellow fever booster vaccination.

At the DNA level, the sequence is TGTGCCAGCAGCCAATTCTCTGGCGGGCCTTCCTACAATGAGCAGTTCTTC. Translated, it reads CASSQFSGGPSYNEQFF. The chain uses TRBV3-1 and TRBJ2-1; TRBD2 is a weak D gene call, 5 bases matching. From a lookup of the germline V gene (reference sequence), CDR1 and CDR2 are LGHDT and YNNKEL. V lost 2 bases and J lost 1 base; the stretch between them is 15 bases long. The CDR3 goes from the cysteine to the phenylalanine over 17 residues. Just the 51-base CDR3 DNA is kept, in frame starting at base 1.